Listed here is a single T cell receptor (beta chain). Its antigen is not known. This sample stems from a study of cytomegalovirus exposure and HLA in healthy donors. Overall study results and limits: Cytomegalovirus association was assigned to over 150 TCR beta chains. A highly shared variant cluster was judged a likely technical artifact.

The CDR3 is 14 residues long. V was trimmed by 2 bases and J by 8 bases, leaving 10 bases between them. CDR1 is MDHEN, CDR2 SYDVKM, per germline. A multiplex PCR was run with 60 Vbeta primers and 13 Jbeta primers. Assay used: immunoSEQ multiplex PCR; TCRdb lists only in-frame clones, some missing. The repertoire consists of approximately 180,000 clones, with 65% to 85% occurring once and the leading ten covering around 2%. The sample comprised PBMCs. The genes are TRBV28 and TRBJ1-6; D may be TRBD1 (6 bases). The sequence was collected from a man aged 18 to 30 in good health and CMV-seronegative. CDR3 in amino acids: CASSLRRGYSPLHF. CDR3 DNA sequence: TGTGCCAGCAGTTTACGCAGGGGATATTCACCCCTCCACTTT.